Following are 22 T cell receptor beta chains from one sample sequenced in a study of cytomegalovirus exposure and HLA in healthy donors. PCR used 60 Vbeta primers and 13 Jbeta primers. Clones were read by immunoSEQ multiplex PCR, and TCRdb kept only the in-frame ones, dropping some. The sample consists of roughly 100,000 clones, 60% to 85% of them appearing once. The sample taken for sequencing was PBMCs. Receptor source: a female donor in good health and CMV-seropositive.

CDR3 sequence reads: CASSAGQAQETQYF. CDR3 nucleotides: TGTGCCAGCAGCGCCGGACAGGCCCAAGAGACCCAGTACTTC. The J gene is TRBJ2-5, the V gene TRBV5-4; 7 bases match TRBD1. The germline gives CDR1 SGHNT, CDR2 YYREEE (reference sequence). This CDR3 has 14 amino acids. Unmatched junction bases numbered 4, after V lost 4 bases and J lost 1 base.

V is TRBV28 and J is TRBJ1-2; 11 bases map to TRBD1. CDR1 is MDHEN, CDR2 SYDVKM, per germline. Losses at the gene ends were 2 bases for V and 3 bases for J; bases not matched to a gene: 2. This CDR3 has 15 residues. This CDR3 reads CASSLRGQGDYGYTF. For the CDR3, the DNA is TGTGCCAGCAGTTTAAGGGGACAGGGGGACTATGGCTACACCTTC.

The chain uses TRBV7-9 and TRBJ1-3; a weak D match, TRBD1 (6 bases). V lost 2 bases, J lost 8 bases, and 16 bases lay in between. Germline values: CDR1 SEHNR, CDR2 FQNEAQ (reference sequence). The CDR3 extends over 15 amino acids. The CDR3 region has the DNA TGTGCCAGCAGCTTATACGGGACACAGGGAGACACCATATATTTT. Amino acids: CASSLYGTQGDTIYF.

This clone appeared a few times. This rearrangement joins TRBV7-6 to TRBJ2-3; the match to TRBD2 covers 14 bases. The CDR3 is 17 residues long. Germline trimming cut 5 bases from V and 2 bases from J; bases unmatched to any gene: 6. Germline V gene sequence: CDR1 SGHVS, CDR2 FNYEAQ. The CDR3, as DNA: TGTGCCAGCAGCGAGAGGACTAGCGGGGGGTTCACAGATACGCAGTATTTT. Translated: CASSERTSGGFTDTQYF. The variable domain in full, with the rest retrieved from reference TRBV7-6 and TRBJ2-3, is GAGVSQSPRYKVTKRGQDVALRCDPISGHVSLYWYRQALGQGPEFLTYFNYEAQQDKSGLPNDRFSAERPEGSISTLTIQRTEQRDSAMYRCASSERTSGGFTDTQYFGPGTRLTVL.

This chain connects TRBV6-5 to TRBJ2-1; 12 bases fit TRBD1. The CDR3 is 15 residues long. Germline V gene lookup returns CDR1 MNHEY and CDR2 SVGAGI. The ends lost 6 bases at V and 7 bases at J; junction bases unmatched: 7. The CDR3 spells CASSPGTGGRNEQFF. CDR3 sequence (DNA): TGTGCCAGCAGCCCCGGGACAGGGGGCAGGAATGAGCAGTTCTTC.

In its sample, this clone was seen once. V and J are TRBV9 and TRBJ1-1; possible D gene TRBD1, 6 bases. From germline, CDR1 is SGDLS and CDR2 YYNGEE. The CDR3 spans 15 residues. Between the trimmed V and J ends, which lost 2 bases and 0 bases, there was a span of 11 bases. This CDR3 is CASSVSDRLNTEAFF. CDR3 nucleotides: TGTGCCAGCAGCGTTTCGGACAGATTGAACACTGAAGCTTTCTTT.

This chain uses TRBV9 with TRBJ2-7; the D gene is possibly TRBD2 (7 bases). Trimming shortened V by 2 bases and J by 3 bases, and 15 bases separated the two germline ends. This CDR3 comprises 15 residues. The germline CDR1 and CDR2 sequences are SGDLS and YYNGEE. The CDR3 DNA reads TGTGCCAGCAGCGTGGGGGGGGCGAGATTCTACGAGCAGTACTTC. Translated: CASSVGGARFYEQYF.

This clone was seen a few times. This chain links TRBV6-1 with TRBJ2-7; TRBD2 matches at 7 bases. The trim removed 6 bases at V and 4 bases at J, leaving 9 bases unmatched. The CDR3 runs 14 residues. From germline, CDR1 is MNHNS and CDR2 SASEGT. DNA for the CDR3: TGTGCCAGCAGCTCGGGGGGTACAGGTTACGAGCAGTACTTC. Its translation: CASSSGGTGYEQYF.

V and J are TRBV27 and TRBJ1-2; 9 positions agree with TRBD1. J was trimmed by 5 bases and V by 2 bases; bases with no gene match: 6. CDR1 is MNHEY, CDR2 SMNVEV, per germline (reference sequence). The CDR3 runs 15 residues. The chain's CDR3 is CASSLKGTGPYGYTF. For the CDR3, the DNA is TGTGCCAGCAGTTTAAAAGGGACAGGGCCATATGGCTACACCTTC.

The V and J genes are TRBV5-1 and TRBJ1-2; 8 bases are a match to TRBD1. Trimming at V came to 3 bases and at J to 7 bases, leaving 5 bases not matched to a gene. From germline, CDR1 is SGHRS and CDR2 YFSETQ. The CDR3 sequence is 13 residues long. DNA of the CDR3: TGCGCCAGCAGCTCGGGACAGGAGCTTGGCTACACCTTC. Translating gives CASSSGQELGYTF.

CDR3 in DNA: TGTGCCAGCTCCAGCCTCCCCGGGACTAGCGGCTCCTACGAGCAGTACTTC. Its translation is CASSSLPGTSGSYEQYF. The rearrangement joins TRBV18 to TRBJ2-7; 11 nucleotides agree with TRBD2. V lost 6 bases, J lost 0 bases, and 10 bases stayed unmatched. Germline V lookup: CDR1 KGHSH, CDR2 LQKENI. The CDR3 spans 17 residues.

This clone occurred once. The CDR3 loop is CASSAGGQGLLREQYF. For the CDR3, the DNA is TGTGCCAGCAGCGCGGGGGGACAGGGACTTTTAAGAGAGCAGTACTTC. V and J are TRBV11-1 and TRBJ2-7; possible D gene TRBD1, 9 bases. CDR1 is SGHAT, CDR2 FQDESV, per germline (reference sequence). V lost 5 bases and J lost 7, with 24 bases in between. The CDR3 spans 16 residues.

The chain has TRBV5-1 and TRBJ1-1; 8 bases are a match to TRBD1. The germline V gene encodes CDR1 SGHRS and CDR2 YFSETQ. Trimming took 5 bases from V and 0 from J; bases not matched to a gene: 9. This CDR3 has 16 residues. Here the CDR3 DNA reads TGCGCCAGCAGTCAATCGGGACAGGATATGAACACTGAAGCTTTCTTT. Translating gives CASSQSGQDMNTEAFF.

The rearrangement joins TRBV28 to TRBJ2-7; a weak D match, TRBD2 (6 bases). Germline V lookup: CDR1 MDHEN, CDR2 SYDVKM. With 7 bases removed from V and 3 bases from J, the gap between germline ends came to 19 bases. This CDR3 comprises 15 residues. The CDR3 coding sequence is TGTGCCAGCACCGGCGGGATACGAAGGGACTACGAGCAGTACTTC. Its translation is CASTGGIRRDYEQYF.

This chain links TRBV30 with TRBJ2-1, with TRBD2 matching 10 bases. With V trimmed by 1 base and J by 9 bases, 15 bases remained unmatched. Germline CDR1 reads GTSNPN; CDR2 reads SVGIG (reference sequence). This CDR3 is 17 amino acids long. The CDR3 is CAWSEGYLAGEFGEQFF. CDR3 DNA: TGTGCCTGGAGTGAGGGGTATCTAGCGGGAGAGTTCGGTGAGCAGTTCTTC.

This rearrangement joins TRBV5-1 to TRBJ1-2; D call uncertain. Germline CDR1 reads SGHRS; CDR2 reads YFSETQ. The CDR3 contains 12 residues. Trimming pared 4 bases from V and 6 bases from J, leaving 10 bases between. This CDR3 reads CASSPGFDGYTF. CDR3 sequence (DNA): TGCGCCAGCAGCCCGGGGTTTGATGGCTACACCTTC.

The V gene is TRBV6-1, the J gene TRBJ2-5; 7 bases align to TRBD2. The CDR3 is 14 residues long. Trimming removed 3 bases from V and 2 bases from J; junction bases left unmatched: 3. Germline CDR1 is MNHNS and CDR2 is SASEGT. The CDR3 nucleotides read TGTGCCAGCAGTGAGCAGGGAGGGCAAGAGACCCAGTACTTC. This sequence encodes CASSEQGGQETQYF.

This chain links TRBV15 with TRBJ2-1; 7 bases line up with TRBD1. The trim removed 2 bases at V and 2 bases at J, leaving 9 bases unmatched. Germline V gene sequence: CDR1 LNHNV, CDR2 YYDKDF (reference sequence). The CDR3 is 17 amino acids. The CDR3 sequence is CATSRLRRDRAYNEQFF. The DNA of the CDR3 is TGTGCCACCAGCAGACTTCGCCGGGACAGAGCCTACAATGAGCAGTTCTTC.

This chain uses TRBV4-3 with TRBJ2-1; 7 nucleotides match TRBD2. V dropped 1 base and J dropped 4; count of bases not matched to a gene: 4. Germline V CDR1 and CDR2: LGHNA, YSLEER. This CDR3 region has 15 residues. The CDR3 is CASSQVLAEYNEQFF. The DNA for the CDR3 is TGCGCCAGCAGCCAAGTGCTAGCGGAGTACAATGAGCAGTTCTTC.

The chain has TRBV9 and TRBJ2-7, with a weak D call TRBD2 (6 bases). CDR1 and CDR2 from the germline V gene are SGDLS and YYNGEE. The CDR3 extends over 14 amino acids. V was shortened by 4 bases and J by 2 bases, with 13 bases between the two germline ends. CDR3 amino acids: CASSTQAGPYEQYF. CDR3 nucleotide sequence: TGTGCCAGCAGCACCCAGGCGGGACCCTACGAGCAGTACTTC.

This clone was detected only a few times. J is TRBJ2-4 and V is TRBV7-2, with 12 positions matching TRBD2. Germline lookup yields CDR1 SGHTA and CDR2 FQGNSA. The CDR3 has 13 amino acids. Losses at the gene ends were 5 bases for V and 7 bases for J; bases not matched to a gene: 0. In nucleotides, the CDR3 is TGTGCCAGCAGCACTAGCGGGGGGAACATTCAGTACTTC. This translates into CASSTSGGNIQYF.

The CDR3 DNA reads as TGTGCCAGCTCACCGTCAGGGGGCTACAATGAGCAGTTCTTC. This gives the protein CASSPSGGYNEQFF. The chain couples TRBV18 to TRBJ2-1, with 7 bases aligning to TRBD1. The CDR3 loop spans 14 amino acids. Germline V CDR1 and CDR2: KGHSH, LQKENI. The J segment lost 3 bases and the V segment lost 3 bases, leaving 2 bases of the junction unmatched.